This T cell receptor (beta chain) was recorded in a study of neurological immune-mediated disorders. Across the whole study: Among 35 or so multiple sclerosis patients, approximately 31 were relapsing-remitting and 3 were secondary progressive.

The sample holds many counts of this clonotype. Trimming removed 4 bases at V and 1 base at J, with 10 bases between. This CDR3 region has 14 residues. The germline gives CDR1 MNHEY, CDR2 SVGEGT. MiXCR, applied by TCRdb to the 5' RACE reads, yields one record per CDR3 protein. The repertoire has about 50,000 distinct CDR3 sequences, less than 5% of them found once; the top ten carry about 3%. Sequenced input: PBMCs. The source of this sequence is a man in his forties or fifties with multiple sclerosis. This chain connects TRBV6-2 or TRBV6-3 to TRBJ2-5; D call uncertain. CDR3 bases: TGTGCCAGCAGTTTATGGGCTATCCAAGAGACCCAGTACTTC. It encodes CASSLWAIQETQYF.